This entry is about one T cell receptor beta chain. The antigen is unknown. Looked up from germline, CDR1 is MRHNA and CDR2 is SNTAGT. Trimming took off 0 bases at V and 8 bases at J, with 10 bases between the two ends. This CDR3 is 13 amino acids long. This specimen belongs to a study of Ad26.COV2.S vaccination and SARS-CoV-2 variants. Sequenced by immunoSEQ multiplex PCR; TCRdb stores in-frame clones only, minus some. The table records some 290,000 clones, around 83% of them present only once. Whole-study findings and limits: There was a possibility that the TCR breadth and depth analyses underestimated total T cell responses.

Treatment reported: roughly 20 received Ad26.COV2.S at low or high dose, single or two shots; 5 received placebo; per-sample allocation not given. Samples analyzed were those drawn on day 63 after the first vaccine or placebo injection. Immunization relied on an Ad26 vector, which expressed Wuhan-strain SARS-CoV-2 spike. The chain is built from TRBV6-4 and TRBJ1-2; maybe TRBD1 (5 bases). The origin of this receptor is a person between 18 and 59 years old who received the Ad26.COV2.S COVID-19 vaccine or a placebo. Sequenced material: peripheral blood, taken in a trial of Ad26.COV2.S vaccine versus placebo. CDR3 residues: CASSDSGESGYTF. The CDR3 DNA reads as TGTGCCAGCAGTGACTCAGGGGAGAGCGGCTACACCTTC.